Given below is one TCR beta chain in context. TCRdb's table, derived via immunoSEQ multiplex PCR, lists solely in-frame clones and lacks some. The table includes under 350,000 clones, roughly 91% detected once. Germline CDR1 MNHEY, CDR2 SMNVEV (reference sequence). The CDR3 is 13 amino acids. V was trimmed by 1 base and J by 1 base, leaving 4 bases between them. This sample is part of a study of shared clonotypes between healthy human individuals. Source material: memory CD8+ T cells sorted from blood. Subset in this sample: CD45RO+ cells pooled with CCR7-negative TemRA cells. The chain is built from TRBV27 and TRBJ1-1; no clear D gene. The TCR sequence derives from a man aged 18 to 35 in good health. The CDR3 region is CASSLLANTEAFF. For the CDR3, the DNA is TGTGCCAGCAGTTTATTGGCGAACACTGAAGCTTTCTTT.